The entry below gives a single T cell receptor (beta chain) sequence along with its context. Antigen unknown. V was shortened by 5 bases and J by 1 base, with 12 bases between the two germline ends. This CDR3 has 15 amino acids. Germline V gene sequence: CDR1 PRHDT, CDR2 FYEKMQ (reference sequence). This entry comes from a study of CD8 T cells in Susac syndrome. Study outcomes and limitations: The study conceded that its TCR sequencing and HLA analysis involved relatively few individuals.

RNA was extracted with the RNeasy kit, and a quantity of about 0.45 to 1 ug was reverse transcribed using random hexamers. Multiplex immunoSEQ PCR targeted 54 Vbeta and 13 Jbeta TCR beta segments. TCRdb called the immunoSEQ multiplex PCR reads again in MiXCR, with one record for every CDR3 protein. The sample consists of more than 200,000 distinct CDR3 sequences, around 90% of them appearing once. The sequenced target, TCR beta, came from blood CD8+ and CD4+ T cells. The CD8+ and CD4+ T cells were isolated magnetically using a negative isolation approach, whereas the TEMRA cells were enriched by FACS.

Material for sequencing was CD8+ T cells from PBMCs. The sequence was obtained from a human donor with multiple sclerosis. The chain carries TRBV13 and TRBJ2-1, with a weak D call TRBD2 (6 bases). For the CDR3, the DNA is TGTGCCAGCAGCCGCGGGGCAAGATCCTACAATGAGCAGTTCTTC. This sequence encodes CASSRGARSYNEQFF.